Following are 19 T cell receptor beta chains from one sample sequenced in a study of blood T cell repertoires in COVID-19. Profiled with immunoSEQ multiplex PCR; TCRdb holds only in-frame clones, not every one. Among 100,000 to 150,000 clones, roughly nine tenths were seen once, and the ten largest hold about an eighth. The specimen was peripheral blood. These receptors originate from a woman between 65 and 79 years old with COVID-19, enrolled during active disease.

This clone was counted a few times. The chain recombines TRBV5-1 with TRBJ2-1, with 12 nucleotides matching TRBD2. Germline CDR1 SGHRS, CDR2 YFSETQ. The CDR3 has 17 amino acids. V lost 3 bases, J lost 2 bases, and 6 bases stayed unmatched. The CDR3 is CASSSTSGGPTYNEQFF. CDR3 nucleotides: TGCGCCAGCAGCTCGACTAGCGGGGGCCCTACCTACAATGAGCAGTTCTTC.

This clone came up once. The V gene is TRBV15, the J gene TRBJ1-1, with TRBD1 identical over 8 bases. The CDR3 is made up of 14 amino acids. CDR1 and CDR2 (germline): LNHNV, YYDKDF (reference sequence). Trimming took 4 bases from V and 7 from J; bases not matched to a gene: 8. The CDR3 nucleotides are TGTGCCACCAGCAAGCCCAGGGGGCGTTTTGAAGCTTTCTTT. Protein sequence: CATSKPRGRFEAFF.

This chain links TRBV5-1 with TRBJ2-7; TRBD1 matches at 7 bases. CDR3 length: 15 amino acids. The ends lost 3 bases at V and 0 bases at J; junction bases unmatched: 6. The germline V gene has CDR1 SGHRS and CDR2 YFSETQ. DNA for the CDR3: TGCGCCAGCAGCTCGCTCAGGGGGAGCTCCTACGAGCAGTACTTC. Amino acid sequence: CASSSLRGSSYEQYF.

The chain carries TRBV9 and TRBJ2-1; 11 nucleotides agree with TRBD2. V shed 3 bases, J shed 10 bases, and the junction held 3 bases outside the gene matches. The CDR3 sequence is 13 residues long. The germline gives CDR1 SGDLS, CDR2 YYNGEE. Written as DNA, the CDR3 is TGTGCCAGCAGCGGAAGGACTAGCGGGGAGCAGTTCTTC. This sequence encodes CASSGRTSGEQFF.

This chain uses TRBV5-1 with TRBJ1-6; 7 bases align to TRBD1. J lost 0 bases, V lost 4 bases, and 10 bases had no gene match. The CDR3 consists of 18 residues. Germline V gene data show CDR1 as SGHRS and CDR2 as YFSETQ. The CDR3 nucleotides read TGCGCCAGCAGCCCACAGGGGATTTTGGGCTCCTATAATTCACCCCTCCACTTT. Its translation is CASSPQGILGSYNSPLHF.

Notes on this clone: No conserved phenylalanine or tryptophan is present at the end of the CDR3, so a read error is the likely explanation. Because the CDR3's place on the DNA is in doubt, the DNA is left out and the CDR3 is given as listed by TCRdb. This rearrangement joins TRBV15 to TRBJ2-4; the table's D call, TRBD1, has no DNA check behind it. Germline CDR1 is LNHNV and CDR2 is YYDKDF (reference sequence). The CDR3 is 8 residues long, ends included. The CDR3 region is CATLGQEV.

Comment on this clone: Its ends do not fully match the called genes, so a read error is possible. The chain has TRBV7-7 and TRBJ2-5; 9 bases match TRBD2. CDR3 length equals 17 residues. CDR1 is SSHAT, CDR2 FNYEAQ, per germline (reference sequence). The CDR3 loop is CASSPLGASGAQETQYF. CDR3 nucleotides: TGTGCTAGCAGCCCCCTCGGGGCTAGCGGGGCCCAAGAGACCCAGTACTTC.

J is TRBJ1-1 and V is TRBV6-5; 8 nucleotides agree with TRBD1. The CDR3 runs to 13 residues. Trimming cost V 5 bases and J 10 bases; bases outside gene matches: 9. The germline CDR1 and CDR2 sequences are MNHEY and SVGAGI. This chain's CDR3 is CASSSRDRWLAFF. The CDR3 nucleotides read TGTGCCAGCAGTAGCCGGGACAGGTGGTTAGCTTTCTTT.

V usage is TRBV2 and J usage is TRBJ1-6; tentatively, D is TRBD1 (6 bases). Germline CDR1 reads SNHLY; CDR2 reads FYNNEI. CDR3 length equals 15 residues. V lost 8 bases, J lost 6 bases, and 17 bases lay in between. The CDR3 region is CASGARGGGNSPLHF. CDR3 nucleotide sequence: TGTGCCAGCGGAGCAAGGGGGGGAGGTAATTCACCCCTCCACTTT.

The chain has TRBV29-1 and TRBJ1-1; TRBD1 aligns across 7 bases. The CDR3 has 13 residues. Germline values: CDR1 SQVTM, CDR2 ANQGSEA. The V gene end was trimmed by 5 bases and the J gene end by 0 bases; junction bases not matched to a gene: 3. The CDR3 region is CSVQGGVNTEAFF. For the CDR3, the DNA is TGCAGCGTTCAGGGGGGCGTGAACACTGAAGCTTTCTTT.

The chain joins TRBV7-9 to TRBJ1-1, with 7 bases lining up with TRBD1. Germline trimming cut 5 bases from V and 5 bases from J; bases unmatched to any gene: 17. CDR3 size: 17 residues. Germline loops: CDR1 SEHNR, CDR2 FQNEAQ (reference sequence). CDR3 bases: TGTGCCAGCAGCGACCCGACAGGGACCCCTAAGAGGACTGAAGCTTTCTTT. Residues: CASSDPTGTPKRTEAFF.

V gene TRBV5-4 combines with J gene TRBJ2-5, with a tentative D call TRBD1 (6 bases). Between the trimmed V and J ends, which lost 0 bases and 5 bases, there was a span of 11 bases. The CDR3 has 14 residues. Germline V gene data show CDR1 as SGHNT and CDR2 as YYREEE (reference sequence). CDR3 protein: CASSLAGAVETQYF. CDR3 nucleotide sequence: TGTGCCAGCAGCTTGGCAGGGGCCGTTGAGACCCAGTACTTC. Based on the CDR3 plus reference TRBV5-4 and TRBJ2-5, the full variable domain is ETGVTQSPTHLIKTRGQQVTLRCSSQSGHNTVSWYQQALGQGPQFIFQYYREEENGRGNFPPRFSGLQFPNYSSELNVNALELDDSALYLCASSLAGAVETQYFGPGTRLLVL.

The chain employs TRBV19 and TRBJ1-5; TRBD1 aligns across 8 bases. The CDR3 is 14 amino acids. V was clipped by 5 bases and J by 4 bases; unmatched bases: 4. From germline, CDR1 is LNHDA and CDR2 SQIVND (reference sequence). The CDR3 spells CASSDGQGNQPQHF. CDR3 coding DNA: TGTGCCAGTAGTGACGGACAGGGAAATCAGCCCCAGCATTTT.

The table lists this clone with a few counts. V usage is TRBV13 and J usage is TRBJ1-4; unclear D gene. The CDR3 is made up of 15 amino acids. Trimming took off 6 bases at V and 2 bases at J, with 13 bases between the two ends. Germline CDR1 is PRHDT and CDR2 is FYEKMQ (reference sequence). The CDR3 reads CASRGRGHTNEKLFF. CDR3 in DNA: TGTGCCAGCAGGGGCCGAGGGCACACTAATGAAAAACTGTTTTTT.

This clone has just a few counts. This chain joins TRBV7-8 and TRBJ1-2, with 7 bases fitting TRBD1. Germline CDR1 SGHVS, CDR2 FQNEAQ. With V trimmed by 1 base and J by 8 bases, 10 bases remained unmatched. The CDR3 consists of 15 residues. Written as DNA, the CDR3 is TGTGCCAGCAGCTTAGAAGGAGGGGGCGGAGGAGGCTACACCTTC. Translated: CASSLEGGGGGGYTF.

The rearrangement links TRBV19 to TRBJ1-2; possibly TRBD1 for D (6 bases). Trimming took off 7 bases at V and 4 bases at J, with 19 bases between the two ends. The V gene's germline CDR1 is LNHDA and CDR2 SQIVND (reference sequence). This CDR3 is 15 amino acids long. For the CDR3, the DNA is TGTGCCAGTACCAAAACCGGACAGCCCCTCTATGGCTACACCTTC. It yields the protein CASTKTGQPLYGYTF.

The genes are TRBV7-2 and TRBJ1-5; D gene unclear. The CDR3 runs to 12 residues. The V end was cut by 8 bases, the J end by 0 bases, with 5 bases between. Per the germline V gene, CDR1 is SGHTA and CDR2 is FQGNSA. CDR3 region: CASAYSNQPQHF. The CDR3 bases are TGTGCCAGCGCCTATAGCAATCAGCCCCAGCATTTT.

The chain is built from TRBV6-5 and TRBJ2-1; TRBD1 agrees at 7 bases. CDR3 length: 13 residues. The J segment lost 1 base and the V segment lost 8 bases, leaving 2 bases of the junction unmatched. CDR1 is MNHEY and CDR2 is SVGAGI in the germline V gene. CDR3 coding DNA: TGTGCCAGCCGACAGGGTTCCTACAATGAGCAGTTCTTC. Protein: CASRQGSYNEQFF.

Remarks on this clone: Other DNA sequences in the sample encode the same CDR3. The chain has TRBV2 and TRBJ1-1; D perhaps matches TRBD1 (5 bases). The germline gives CDR1 SNHLY, CDR2 FYNNEI. Trimming removed 5 bases at V and 0 bases at J, with 10 bases between. This CDR3 contains 14 residues. The CDR3 spells CASSIDRVNTEAFF. In DNA, the CDR3 is TGTGCCAGCAGTATCGACAGAGTGAACACTGAAGCTTTCTTT.